In this sample, the clone carrying this TCR beta chain turned up a few times. What it binds is not known. This specimen belongs to a study of post-analysis software for immune sequencing data. Study-wide findings and caveats: Multiple sclerosis patients showed significantly lower normalized Chao1 diversity than controls did. Controls showed lower frequencies than patients for five TRBV segments, and TRBV5-6, TRBV5-1 and TRBV20-1 were among these.

Trimming at V came to 6 bases and at J to 3 bases, leaving 7 bases not matched to a gene. CDR3 size: 14 residues. Per the germline V gene, CDR1 is ENHRY and CDR2 is SYGVKD. Unique-molecular-identifier-tagged TCR beta cDNA libraries were used. A single record per CDR3 protein comes from TCRdb applying MiXCR to the PCR reads. The profile shows around 770,000 distinct CDR3 sequences, around 42% of them singletons. The V and J genes are TRBV10-3 and TRBJ2-5; 7 bases fit TRBD2. This sequence was found in a girl aged 5-17 years with multiple sclerosis. The sequenced sample consisted of blood. For the CDR3, the DNA is TGTGCCATCAGGGCTGGGCGGGAGAAAGAGACCCAGTACTTC. Residues: CAIRAGREKETQYF.